The present entry profiles one T cell receptor (beta chain) with its context. It was RNA transcripts that yielded the amplified TCR beta CDR3 regions. Researchers ran a first-round RT-PCR on the TCR CDR3 using the HTBI primer set. Via MiXCR, TCRdb re-called the multiplex PCR reads, giving one row per CDR3 protein. Of roughly 170,000 distinct CDR3 sequences listed, about 9.4% are singletons. These data are taken from a study of T cells in Graves' hyperthyroidism and ophthalmopathy. This clonotype was obtained from a woman younger than 35 with Graves' hyperthyroidism that later progressed to Graves' ophthalmopathy. The specimen was blood.

CDR3 DNA sequence: TGTGCCAGCAGCTTAGGCCTAGCGGGGGGAGAGAGAAAAGAGACCCAGTACTTC. Protein product: CASSLGLAGGERKETQYF. The genes are TRBV7-3 and TRBJ2-5; 11 bases match TRBD2. CDR1 SGHTA and CDR2 FQGTGA come from the germline V gene. The CDR3 covers 18 residues. Trimming cost V 2 bases and J 3 bases; bases outside gene matches: 11.